This TCR beta chain was identified in a study of neurological immune-mediated disorders. This clonotype was observed many times. The antigen remains undetermined. At one of its ends the junction is not consistent with the germline gene, which may arise from a read error. Time point indicated: technical triplicate 3. Study results and limitations: HTLV-1-associated myelopathy had the most TCR clonal expansion, while multiple sclerosis had the least, a level that fell below healthy controls.

With 10-nucleotide random UMIs included, cDNA was synthesized by 5'RACE. MiXCR, run by TCRdb on the 5' RACE reads, gives a single entry per CDR3 protein. This sample has around 30,000 distinct CDR3 sequences, with roughly 16% found just once. The source material was CD4+ T cells from blood. The clonotype originates from a female donor with HTLV-1-associated myelopathy (HAM/TSP).

In DNA, the CDR3 is TGCAGTGCTCAGCTCGGGGGGGGCGGAAGGGTCTTC. Encoded protein: CSAQLGGGGRVF. V gene TRBV20-1 combines with J gene TRBJ2-7; 8 bases map to TRBD2. This CDR3 region has 12 residues. The germline V gene encodes CDR1 DFQATT and CDR2 SNEGSKA (reference sequence).